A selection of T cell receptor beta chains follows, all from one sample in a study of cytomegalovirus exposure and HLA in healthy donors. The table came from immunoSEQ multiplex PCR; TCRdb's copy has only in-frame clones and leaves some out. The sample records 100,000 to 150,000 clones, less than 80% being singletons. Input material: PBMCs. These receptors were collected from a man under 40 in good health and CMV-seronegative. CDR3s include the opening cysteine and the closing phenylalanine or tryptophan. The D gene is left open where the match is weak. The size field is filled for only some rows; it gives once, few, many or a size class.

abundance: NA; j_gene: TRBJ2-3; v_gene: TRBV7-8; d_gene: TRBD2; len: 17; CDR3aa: CASSPLAGGPPGDTQYF; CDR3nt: TGTGCCAGCAGCCCTCTAGCGGGGGGGCCTCCCGGAGATACGCAGTATTTT
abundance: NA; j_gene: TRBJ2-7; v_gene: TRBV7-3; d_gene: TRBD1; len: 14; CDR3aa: CASSPTGGSYEQYF; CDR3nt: TGTGCCAGCAGTCCGACAGGGGGCTCCTACGAGCAGTACTTC
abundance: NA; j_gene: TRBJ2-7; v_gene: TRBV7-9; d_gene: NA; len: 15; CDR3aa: CASSLSGRGPYEQYF; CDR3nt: TGTGCCAGCAGCTTATCGGGAAGAGGGCCCTACGAGCAGTACTTC
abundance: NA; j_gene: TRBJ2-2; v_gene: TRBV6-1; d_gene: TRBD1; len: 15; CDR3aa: CASQPGQVITGELFF; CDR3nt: TGTGCCAGCCAACCGGGACAGGTGATTACCGGGGAGCTGTTTTTT
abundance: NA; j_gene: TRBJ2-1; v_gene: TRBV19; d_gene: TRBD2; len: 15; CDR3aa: CASSIGYGGGGEQFF; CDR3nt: TGTGCCAGTAGTATTGGGTATGGCGGGGGAGGAGAGCAGTTCTTC
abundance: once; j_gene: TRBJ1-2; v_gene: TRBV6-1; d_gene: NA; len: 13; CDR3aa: CATMTGETYGYTF; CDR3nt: TGTGCCACCATGACAGGCGAGACGTATGGCTACACCTTC
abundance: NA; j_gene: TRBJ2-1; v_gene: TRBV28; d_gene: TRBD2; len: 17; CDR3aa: CASAGTSGGGSYNEQFF; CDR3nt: TGTGCCAGCGCTGGAACCAGCGGGGGTGGCTCCTACAATGAGCAGTTCTTC
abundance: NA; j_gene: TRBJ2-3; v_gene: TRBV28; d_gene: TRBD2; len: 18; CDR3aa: CASSFTGLAGGLADTQYF; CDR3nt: TGTGCCAGCAGTTTTACCGGACTAGCGGGGGGGCTTGCAGATACGCAGTATTTT
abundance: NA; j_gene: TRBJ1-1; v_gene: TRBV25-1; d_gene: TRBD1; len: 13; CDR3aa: CASSEYGTGEAFF; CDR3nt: TGTGCCAGCAGTGAATACGGGACAGGGGAAGCTTTCTTT
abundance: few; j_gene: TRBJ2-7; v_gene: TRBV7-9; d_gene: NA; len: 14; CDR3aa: CASSLAGGRYEQYF; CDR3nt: TGTGCCAGCAGCTTAGCGGGGGGGCGCTACGAGCAGTACTTC
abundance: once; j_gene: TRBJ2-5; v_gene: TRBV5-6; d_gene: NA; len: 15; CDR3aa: CASSPGGGVGETQYF; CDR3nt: TGTGCCAGCAGCCCGGGAGGGGGCGTGGGAGAGACCCAGTACTTC
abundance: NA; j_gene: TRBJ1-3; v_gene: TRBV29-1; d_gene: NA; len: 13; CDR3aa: CSVTRGSGNTIYF; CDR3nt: TGCAGCGTTACCAGGGGCTCTGGAAACACCATATATTTT
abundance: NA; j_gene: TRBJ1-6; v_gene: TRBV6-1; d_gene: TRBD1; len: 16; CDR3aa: CASSALTPGTGTPLHF; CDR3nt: TGTGCCAGCAGTGCCTTAACCCCAGGGACAGGGACACCCCTCCACTTT
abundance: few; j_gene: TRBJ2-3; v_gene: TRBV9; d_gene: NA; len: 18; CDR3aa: CASSVDGGASHSADTQYF; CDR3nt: TGTGCCAGCAGCGTAGACGGAGGTGCCTCTCATTCCGCAGATACGCAGTATTTT
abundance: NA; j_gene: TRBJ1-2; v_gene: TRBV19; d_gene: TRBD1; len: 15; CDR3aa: CASSAGTGGSYGYTF; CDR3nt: TGTGCCAGTAGTGCCGGGACAGGGGGGAGCTATGGCTACACCTTC
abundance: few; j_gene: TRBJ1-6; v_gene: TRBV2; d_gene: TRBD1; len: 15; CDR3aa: CASSAGTVYNSPLHF; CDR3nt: TGTGCCAGCAGTGCCGGGACAGTCTATAATTCACCCCTCCACTTT
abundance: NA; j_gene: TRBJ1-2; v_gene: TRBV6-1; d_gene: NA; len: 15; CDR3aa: CASSGGPNRDGGYTF; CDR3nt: TGTGCCAGCAGTGGTGGACCGAACAGGGATGGAGGCTACACCTTC
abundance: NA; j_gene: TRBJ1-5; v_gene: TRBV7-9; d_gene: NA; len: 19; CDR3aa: CASSLEIEQQGRSNQPQHF; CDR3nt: TGTGCCAGCAGCTTAGAAATTGAGCAACAGGGTAGGAGCAATCAGCCCCAGCATTTT
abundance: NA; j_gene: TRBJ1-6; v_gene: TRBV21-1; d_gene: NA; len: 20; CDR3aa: CASSNSPGGVRDLGDSPLHF; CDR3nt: TGTGCCAGCAGCAACTCTCCGGGAGGGGTCAGGGACTTGGGGGATTCACCCCTCCACTTT
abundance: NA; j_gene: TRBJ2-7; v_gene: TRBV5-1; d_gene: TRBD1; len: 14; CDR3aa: CASSPGQGGVEQYF; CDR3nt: TGCGCCAGCAGCCCGGGACAGGGGGGAGTCGAGCAGTACTTC
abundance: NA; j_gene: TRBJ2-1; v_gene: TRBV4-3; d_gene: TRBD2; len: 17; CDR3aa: CASSQDRASGTYNEQFF; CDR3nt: TGCGCCAGCAGCCAAGATAGGGCTAGCGGTACTTACAATGAGCAGTTCTTC
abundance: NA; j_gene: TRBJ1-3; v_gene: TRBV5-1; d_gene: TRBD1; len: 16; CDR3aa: CASSSDRANSGNTIYF; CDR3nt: TGCGCCAGCAGCTCCGACAGGGCGAACTCTGGAAACACCATATATTTT
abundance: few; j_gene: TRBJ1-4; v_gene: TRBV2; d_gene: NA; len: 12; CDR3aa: CASKQEDEKLFF; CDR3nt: TGTGCCAGCAAGCAGGAGGATGAAAAACTGTTTTTT
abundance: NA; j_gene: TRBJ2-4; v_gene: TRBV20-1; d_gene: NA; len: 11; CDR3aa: CSLETEPIQYF; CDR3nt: TGCAGTCTGGAGACAGAGCCTATTCAGTACTTC
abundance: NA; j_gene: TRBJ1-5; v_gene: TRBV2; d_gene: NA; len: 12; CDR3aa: CASSDSDQPQHF; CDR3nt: TGTGCCAGCAGTGACTCGGATCAGCCCCAGCATTTT
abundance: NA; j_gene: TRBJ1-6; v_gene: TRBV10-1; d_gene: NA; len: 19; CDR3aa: CASSAPPSVWISYNSPLHF; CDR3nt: TGCGCCAGCAGTGCCCCCCCCAGCGTCTGGATCTCCTATAATTCACCCCTCCACTTT
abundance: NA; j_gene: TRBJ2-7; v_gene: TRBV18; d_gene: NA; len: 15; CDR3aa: CASSEQGGTLREQYF; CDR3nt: TGTGCCAGCTCAGAACAAGGAGGGACTCTTCGGGAGCAGTACTTC
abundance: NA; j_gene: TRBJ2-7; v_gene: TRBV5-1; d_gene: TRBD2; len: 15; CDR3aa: CASSRGGRDYDEQYF; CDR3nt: TGCGCCAGCAGCCGTGGGGGGAGGGATTACGACGAGCAGTACTTC
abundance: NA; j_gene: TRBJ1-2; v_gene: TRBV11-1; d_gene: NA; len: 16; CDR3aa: CASSLTQTRESYGYTF; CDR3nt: TGTGCCAGCAGCTTAACCCAAACGAGGGAGTCTTATGGCTACACCTTC
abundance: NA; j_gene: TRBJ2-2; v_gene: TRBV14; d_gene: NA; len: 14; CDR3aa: CASSLRGDTGELFF; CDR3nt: TGTGCCAGCAGCCTCAGGGGGGACACCGGGGAGCTGTTTTTT
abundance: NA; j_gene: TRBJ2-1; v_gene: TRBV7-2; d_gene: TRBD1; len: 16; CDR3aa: CASSLVGTGTALEQFF; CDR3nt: TGTGCCAGCAGCTTAGTGGGTACGGGGACAGCCCTTGAGCAGTTCTTC
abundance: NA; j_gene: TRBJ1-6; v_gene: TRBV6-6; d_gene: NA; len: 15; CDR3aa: CASSYRGSDNSPLHF; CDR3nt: TGTGCCAGCAGTTACCGGGGATCGGATAATTCACCCCTCCACTTT
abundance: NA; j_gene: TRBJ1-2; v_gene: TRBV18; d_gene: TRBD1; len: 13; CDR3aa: CASSPDGQGGYTF; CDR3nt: TGTGCCAGCTCACCGGATGGACAGGGAGGGTACACCTTC
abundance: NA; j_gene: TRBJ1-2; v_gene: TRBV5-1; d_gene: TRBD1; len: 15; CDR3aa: CASSSDGTANYGYTF; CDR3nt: TGCGCCAGCAGCTCAGACGGGACAGCTAACTATGGCTACACCTTC
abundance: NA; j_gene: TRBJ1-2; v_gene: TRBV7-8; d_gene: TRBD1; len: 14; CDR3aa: CASSLEAGGYGYTF; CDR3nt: TGTGCCAGCAGCTTAGAGGCAGGGGGCTATGGCTACACCTTC
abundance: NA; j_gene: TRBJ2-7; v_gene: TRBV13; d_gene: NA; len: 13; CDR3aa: CASSLGTDYEQYF; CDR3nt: TGTGCCAGCAGCTTAGGGACAGACTACGAGCAGTACTTC